Following are 15 T cell receptor beta chains from one sample sequenced in a study of blood T cell repertoires in COVID-19. Generated by immunoSEQ multiplex PCR, the TCRdb table keeps only in-frame clones and is missing some. Of about 73,000 clones in the sample, around 88% are singletons; the top ten hold roughly 5.6%. The sequenced material came from peripheral blood. Every receptor here comes from a man aged 50 to 60 with active COVID-19.

The V call is TRBV6-5, the J call TRBJ1-4, with unresolved D. The CDR3 runs 15 residues. Trimming took off 6 bases at V and 4 bases at J, with 15 bases between the two ends. CDR1 and CDR2 from the germline V gene are MNHEY and SVGAGI. In DNA form, the CDR3 reads TGTGCCAGCAGAACAATCGACGGAGGTAATGAAAAACTGTTTTTT. The encoded protein is CASRTIDGGNEKLFF.

For the CDR3, the DNA is TGTGCCAGCAGCTTCGCCAGGGACACTGAAGCTTTCTTT. Translated: CASSFARDTEAFF. The J gene is TRBJ1-1, the V gene TRBV11-2; weak D call: TRBD1 (5 bases). The CDR3 is 13 amino acids. Per germline, CDR1 SGHAT and CDR2 FQNNGV. The V end lost 3 bases, the J end lost 3 bases, and 8 bases lay between the germline ends.

The V and J genes are TRBV7-2 and TRBJ2-7; the D gene is possibly TRBD1 (5 bases). V was shortened by 9 bases and J by 3 bases, with 15 bases between the two germline ends. CDR1 SGHTA and CDR2 FQGNSA come from the germline V gene. The CDR3 is 13 residues long. CDR3 sequence reads: CASTGRLDYEQYF. The CDR3 DNA reads TGTGCCAGTACAGGCCGGTTGGACTACGAGCAGTACTTC.

This chain uses TRBV11-2 with TRBJ2-2, with D possibly being TRBD2 (5 bases). CDR3 size: 15 residues. Germline V gives CDR1 SGHAT, CDR2 FQNNGV. V lost 1 base and J 1 base, leaving 7 bases between the germline ends. The CDR3 region has the DNA TGTGCCAGCAGCTTAGTCGCGGGGAACACCGGGGAGCTGTTTTTT. It codes for CASSLVAGNTGELFF.

The CDR3, as DNA: TGCAGCGGCGGACAGGGCTCTACTGGTTATGAAGCTTTCTTT. Its translation: CSGGQGSTGYEAFF. V and J are TRBV29-1 and TRBJ1-1, with TRBD1 matching over 8 bases. The CDR3 has 14 residues. Germline values: CDR1 SQVTM, CDR2 ANQGSEA. The J segment lost 7 bases and the V segment lost 7 bases, leaving 14 bases of the junction unmatched.

This chain links TRBV18 with TRBJ1-6; perhaps TRBD1 as D (5 bases). The germline V gene has CDR1 KGHSH and CDR2 LQKENI. The V end lost 2 bases, the J end lost 10 bases, and 18 bases lay between the germline ends. The length of the CDR3 is 16 residues. The CDR3 nucleotides are TGTGCCAGCTCACCAGAGGCACGCAGGGAGGAATCACCCCTCCACTTT. Translation: CASSPEARREESPLHF.

The chain carries TRBV5-4 and TRBJ2-7; a possible D gene is TRBD2 (7 bases). Germline V gene sequence: CDR1 SGHNT, CDR2 YYREEE (reference sequence). This CDR3 is 16 amino acids long. V was pared by 4 bases and J by 0 bases, with 17 bases between. CDR3 nucleotides: TGTGCCAGCAGCCCCGGGGGGCGGGCCAGCTCCTACGAGCAGTACTTC. Encoded protein: CASSPGGRASSYEQYF.

The J gene is TRBJ1-2, the V gene TRBV12-1; the D call of TRBD1 is as the table states it, not checked on the DNA. TRBV12-1 is given as a pseudogene. This CDR3 is 14 amino acids long. CDR3 loop: CASSSDSFHYGYTF. CDR3 nucleotide sequence: TGTGCCAGCAGCTCGGACAGCTTCCACTATGGCTACACCTTC.

The gene calls are TRBV15 and TRBJ2-3, with D uncertain. This CDR3 is built from 14 residues. Trimming removed 0 bases from V and 7 bases from J, with 11 bases in between. Germline V gene sequence: CDR1 LNHNV, CDR2 YYDKDF (reference sequence). The CDR3 spells CATSRDTITYTQYF. In nucleotides, the CDR3 is TGTGCCACCAGCAGAGATACGATTACTTATACGCAGTATTTT.

The chain employs TRBV4-1 and TRBJ1-1; TRBD1 matches 9 bases. This CDR3 has 15 residues. The germline CDR1 and CDR2 sequences are MGHRA and YSYEKL. V lost 1 base to trimming and J lost 5 bases; unmatched junction nucleotides: 5. The CDR3 nucleotides read TGCGCCAGCAGCCAAGTCCCGGGACAGGGTACTGAAGCTTTCTTT. Translating gives CASSQVPGQGTEAFF.

The chain joins TRBV5-1 to TRBJ2-1, with a possible D match to TRBD1 (5 bases). Germline lookup yields CDR1 SGHRS and CDR2 YFSETQ. This CDR3 contains 15 residues. V was trimmed by 0 bases and J by 4 bases, leaving 11 bases between them. The CDR3 protein is CASSLGGVGYNEQFF. The CDR3 bases are TGCGCCAGCAGCTTGGGGGGCGTGGGATACAATGAGCAGTTCTTC.

This chain connects TRBV19 to TRBJ2-1; 10 bases fit TRBD2. Looked up from germline, CDR1 is LNHDA and CDR2 is SQIVND (reference sequence). This CDR3 comprises 15 residues. Trimming at V came to 2 bases and at J to 9 bases, leaving 7 bases not matched to a gene. CDR3 protein: CASSILAGASGEQFF. The CDR3 DNA reads TGTGCCAGTAGTATACTAGCGGGAGCGAGCGGTGAGCAGTTCTTC. Full variable domain (rest looked up from reference TRBV19 and TRBJ2-1): DGGITQSPKYLFRKEGQNVTLSCEQNLNHDAMYWYRQDPGQGLRLIYYSQIVNDFQKGDIAEGYSVSREKKESFPLTVTSAQKNPTAFYLCASSILAGASGEQFFGPGTRLTVL.

The chain links TRBV2 to TRBJ2-2; 14 positions match TRBD2. Germline lookup yields CDR1 SNHLY and CDR2 FYNNEI. The V gene end was trimmed by 4 bases and the J gene end by 6 bases; junction bases not matched to a gene: 4. This CDR3 is 16 amino acids long. CDR3 nucleotide sequence: TGTGCCAGCAGTGGCAGGACTAGCGGGGGGTCCGGGGAGCTGTTTTTT. Its translation is CASSGRTSGGSGELFF.

This chain links TRBV28 with TRBJ1-2; D remains ambiguous. Per the germline V gene, CDR1 is MDHEN and CDR2 is SYDVKM. V was trimmed by 5 bases and J by 8 bases, leaving 12 bases between them. This CDR3 has 12 residues. CDR3 nucleotides: TGTGCCAGCAGTCCAGGACTGGGGGGCTACACCTTC. Amino acids: CASSPGLGGYTF.

V is TRBV5-1 and J is TRBJ1-1; 7 bases align to TRBD1. Looked up from germline, CDR1 is SGHRS and CDR2 is YFSETQ. This CDR3 region has 15 residues. With 8 bases clipped from V and 2 bases from J, the junction kept 12 bases outside the gene matches. CDR3 sequence: CARGFSGTDNTEAFF. CDR3 DNA sequence: TGCGCCAGGGGTTTTTCCGGGACAGACAACACTGAAGCTTTCTTT.